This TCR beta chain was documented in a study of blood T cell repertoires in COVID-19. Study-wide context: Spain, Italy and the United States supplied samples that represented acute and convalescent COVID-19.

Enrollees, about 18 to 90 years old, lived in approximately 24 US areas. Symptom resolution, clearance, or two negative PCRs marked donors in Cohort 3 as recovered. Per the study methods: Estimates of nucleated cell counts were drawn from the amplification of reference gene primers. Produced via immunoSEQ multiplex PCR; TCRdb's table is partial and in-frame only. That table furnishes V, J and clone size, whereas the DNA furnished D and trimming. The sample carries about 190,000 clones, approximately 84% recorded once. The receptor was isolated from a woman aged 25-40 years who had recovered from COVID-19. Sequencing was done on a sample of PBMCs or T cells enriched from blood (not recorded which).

CDR3 region: CASSATGIEQFF. Written as DNA, the CDR3 is TGTGCCAGCAGCGCCACAGGGATTGAGCAGTTCTTC. V gene TRBV11-1 combines with J gene TRBJ2-1; a weak D match, TRBD1 (6 bases). This CDR3 has 12 amino acids. Germline-derived CDR1 and CDR2 are SGHAT and FQDESV (reference sequence). V was pared by 5 bases and J by 9 bases, with 11 bases between.